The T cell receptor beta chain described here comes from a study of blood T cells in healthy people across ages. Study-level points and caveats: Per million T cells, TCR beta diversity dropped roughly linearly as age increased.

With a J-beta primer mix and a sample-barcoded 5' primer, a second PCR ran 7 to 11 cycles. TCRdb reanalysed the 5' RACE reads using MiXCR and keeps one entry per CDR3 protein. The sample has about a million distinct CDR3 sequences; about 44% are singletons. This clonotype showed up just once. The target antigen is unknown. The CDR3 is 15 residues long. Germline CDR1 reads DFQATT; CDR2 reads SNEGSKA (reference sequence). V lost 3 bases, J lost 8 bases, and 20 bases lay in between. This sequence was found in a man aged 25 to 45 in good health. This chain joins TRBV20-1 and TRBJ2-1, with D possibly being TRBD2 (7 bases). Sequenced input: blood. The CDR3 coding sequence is TGCAGTGCTAGGTCCTCTCCGGGGGGCCGCTATGAGCAGTTCTTC. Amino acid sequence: CSARSSPGGRYEQFF.